What follows are 10 T cell receptor beta chains derived from one specimen sequenced in a study of Graves' ophthalmopathy and Graves' hyperthyroidism (dated by TCRdb to the late 2010s). The instrument was an Illumina HiSeq 2000. TCR beta CDR3 regions were amplified from RNA transcripts for repertoire sequencing. A first-round RT-PCR used HTBI primers with the Qiagen OneStep RT-PCR kit, followed by a second-round multiplex PCR, size selection and purification. TCRdb reanalyzed the raw reads on its own, using fastp at Q25 for trimming and MiXCR for clone calling, and kept in-frame beta chains. A single entry per CDR3 protein holds the most common genes and DNA from its merged rows. The sample table lists fewer than 350,000 distinct CDR3 sequences, under 20% of them with a count of one. Clones ranked in the top ten supply around 12% of the sample. The sample taken for sequencing was peripheral blood. Every receptor here comes from an adult man with Graves' ophthalmopathy.

This clonotype turned up a few times. This sequence joins TRBV6-1 and TRBJ2-4; 9 nucleotides line up with TRBD1. This CDR3 is built from 15 residues. Germline V gives CDR1 MNHNS, CDR2 SASEGT. V gave up 2 bases and J gave up 4 bases; unmatched junction bases: 3. Here the CDR3 reads CASSERGTGKNIQYF. Here the CDR3 DNA reads TGTGCCAGCAGTGAAAGGGGGACAGGGAAAAACATTCAGTACTTC.

This clonotype was detected ten times or more. The genes are TRBV10-3 and TRBJ1-1; D is unclear. The CDR3 consists of 14 residues. Trimming stripped 2 bases from V and 2 bases from J, with 9 bases between. In germline, CDR1 is ENHRY, CDR2 SYGVKD. CDR3: CAISEREANTEAFF. CDR3 nucleotide sequence: TGTGCCATCAGTGAGAGGGAGGCAAACACTGAAGCTTTCTTT.

This clonotype showed up many times. J is TRBJ2-5 and V is TRBV5-1, with no clear D. The germline gives CDR1 SGHRS, CDR2 YFSETQ. The CDR3 extends over 12 amino acids. V lost 3 bases, J lost 5 bases, and 8 bases lay in between. CDR3 sequence: CASSSVSETQYF. For the CDR3, the DNA is TGCGCCAGCAGCTCTGTATCTGAGACCCAGTACTTC.

This clonotype came up many times. The V and J genes are TRBV12-3 or TRBV12-4 and TRBJ1-4, with 10 bases matching TRBD1. Trimming removed 1 base from V and 7 bases from J; junction bases left unmatched: 6. The CDR3 is 16 residues long. CDR3 protein: CASSLGTDRGAEKLFF. CDR3 sequence (DNA): TGTGCCAGCAGTTTAGGTACGGACAGGGGGGCTGAAAAACTGTTTTTT.

This clonotype has only a few counts. Possible read error: a much larger clone is one base away. CDR3 coding DNA: TGCGCCAGCAGCCAGGCGACTGGCGGGAGAGGCGAGCAGTACTTC. This sequence encodes CASSQATGGRGEQYF. The rearrangement uses TRBV5-1 and TRBJ2-7; 7 bases agree with TRBD2. Germline V lookup: CDR1 SGHRS, CDR2 YFSETQ. The trim removed 4 bases at V and 6 bases at J, leaving 13 bases unmatched. CDR3 size: 15 residues.

CDR3 bases: TGTGCCAGCAGTACAGGGGGCGTGAATCGATCACCCCTCCACTTT. Its protein product is CASSTGGVNRSPLHF. V gene TRBV28 combines with J gene TRBJ1-6; 9 nucleotides agree with TRBD1. After removal of 5 bases from V and 10 bases from J, the junction contained 9 bases not matched to a gene. The germline V gene has CDR1 MDHEN and CDR2 SYDVKM. The CDR3 spans 15 residues.

This clonotype appeared many times. The V gene is TRBV9, the J gene TRBJ1-3, with D hard to call. V was clipped by 0 bases and J by 3 bases, with 7 bases between them. This CDR3 spans 14 amino acids. The germline V gene encodes CDR1 SGDLS and CDR2 YYNGEE. The CDR3 reads CASSVDGYGNTIYF. The DNA for the CDR3 is TGTGCCAGCAGCGTAGACGGTTATGGAAACACCATATATTTT.

This clonotype was counted ten times or more. The V and J genes are TRBV5-1 and TRBJ2-5; TRBD1 is a possible D gene (5 bases). The length of the CDR3 is 15 residues. Looked up from germline, CDR1 is SGHRS and CDR2 is YFSETQ. Between the trimmed V and J ends, which lost 1 base and 5 bases, there was a span of 15 bases. DNA for the CDR3: TGCGCCAGCAGCTTGAGTAAGGGGATCTGGGAGACCCAGTACTTC. The encoded protein is CASSLSKGIWETQYF.

This clonotype occurred many times. This sequence joins TRBV12-3 or TRBV12-4 and TRBJ1-5; TRBD1 matches 8 bases. The CDR3 extends over 16 amino acids. J was trimmed by 3 bases and V by 5 bases; bases with no gene match: 9. DNA for the CDR3: TGTGCCAGCAGTCCCCGGGGGACAGGAAACAATCAGCCCCAGCATTTT. As protein: CASSPRGTGNNQPQHF.

This clonotype was recorded at least ten times. The rearrangement uses TRBV20-1 and TRBJ2-7; D not resolved. Germline V gives CDR1 DFQATT, CDR2 SNEGSKA (reference sequence). This CDR3 region has 12 residues. Trimming took 1 base from V and 4 from J, leaving 8 bases between them. CDR3 in amino acids: CSARGQEYEQYF. The CDR3 DNA reads TGCAGTGCTAGAGGACAAGAGTACGAGCAGTACTTC.